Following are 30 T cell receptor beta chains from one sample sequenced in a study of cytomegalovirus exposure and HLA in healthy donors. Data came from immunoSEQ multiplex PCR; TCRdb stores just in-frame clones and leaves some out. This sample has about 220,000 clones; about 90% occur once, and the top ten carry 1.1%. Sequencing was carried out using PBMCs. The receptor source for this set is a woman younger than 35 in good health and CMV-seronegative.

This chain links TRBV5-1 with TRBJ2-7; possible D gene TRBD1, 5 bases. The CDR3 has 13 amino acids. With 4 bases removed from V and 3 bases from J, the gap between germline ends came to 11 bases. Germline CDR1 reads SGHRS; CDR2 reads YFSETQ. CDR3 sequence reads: CASSETANYEQYF. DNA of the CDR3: TGCGCCAGCAGCGAGACAGCTAACTACGAGCAGTACTTC.

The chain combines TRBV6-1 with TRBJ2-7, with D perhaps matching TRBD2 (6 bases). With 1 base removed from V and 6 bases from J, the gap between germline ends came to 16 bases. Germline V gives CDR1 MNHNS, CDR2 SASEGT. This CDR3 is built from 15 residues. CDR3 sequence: CASSEGRAGSREQYF. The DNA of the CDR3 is TGTGCCAGCAGTGAAGGGAGGGCAGGGTCACGCGAGCAGTACTTC.

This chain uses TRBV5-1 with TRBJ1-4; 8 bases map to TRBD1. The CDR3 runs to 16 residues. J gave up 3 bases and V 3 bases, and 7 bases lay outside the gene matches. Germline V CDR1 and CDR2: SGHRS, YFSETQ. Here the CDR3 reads CASSSLTGGANEKLFF. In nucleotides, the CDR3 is TGCGCCAGCAGCTCACTAACAGGGGGGGCTAATGAAAAACTGTTTTTT.

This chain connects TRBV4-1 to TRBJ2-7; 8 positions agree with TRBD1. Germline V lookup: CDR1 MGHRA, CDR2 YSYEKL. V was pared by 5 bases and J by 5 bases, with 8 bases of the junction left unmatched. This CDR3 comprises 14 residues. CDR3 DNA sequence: TGCGCCAGCAGCGGCCAGGGGGCTGGAGACGAGCAGTACTTC. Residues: CASSGQGAGDEQYF.

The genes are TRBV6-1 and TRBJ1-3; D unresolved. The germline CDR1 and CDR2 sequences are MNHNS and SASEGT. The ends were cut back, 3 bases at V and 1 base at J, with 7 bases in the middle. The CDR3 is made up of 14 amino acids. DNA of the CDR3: TGTGCCAGCAGTGATCGGGTATCTGGAAACACCATATATTTT. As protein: CASSDRVSGNTIYF.

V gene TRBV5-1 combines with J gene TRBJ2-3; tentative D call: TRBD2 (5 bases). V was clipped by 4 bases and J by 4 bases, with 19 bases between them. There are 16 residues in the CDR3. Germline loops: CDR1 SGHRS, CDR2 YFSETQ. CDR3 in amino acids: CASSERIADPPDTQYF. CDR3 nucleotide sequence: TGCGCCAGCAGCGAGCGGATCGCCGATCCCCCAGATACGCAGTATTTT.

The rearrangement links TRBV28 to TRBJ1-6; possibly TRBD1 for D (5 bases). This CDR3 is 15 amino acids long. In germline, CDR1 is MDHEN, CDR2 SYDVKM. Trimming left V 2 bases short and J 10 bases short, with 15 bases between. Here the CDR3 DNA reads TGTGCCAGCAGTTTAATTTCGGAGGGGACGTCACCCCTCCACTTT. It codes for CASSLISEGTSPLHF.

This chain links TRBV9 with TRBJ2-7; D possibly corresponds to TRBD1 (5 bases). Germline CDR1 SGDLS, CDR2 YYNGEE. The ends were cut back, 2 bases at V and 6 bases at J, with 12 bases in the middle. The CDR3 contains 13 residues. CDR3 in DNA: TGTGCCAGCAGCGTGGGGCAGTCCACCGAGCAGTACTTC. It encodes CASSVGQSTEQYF.

CDR3 bases: TGTGCCAGCAGCGCCCGACTAGCGGGAGACGAAGATACGCAGTATTTT. This codes for CASSARLAGDEDTQYF. The genes are TRBV9 and TRBJ2-3; 12 nucleotides align to TRBD2. Germline lookup yields CDR1 SGDLS and CDR2 YYNGEE. Losses at the gene ends were 3 bases for V and 5 bases for J; bases not matched to a gene: 7. The CDR3 is made up of 16 amino acids.

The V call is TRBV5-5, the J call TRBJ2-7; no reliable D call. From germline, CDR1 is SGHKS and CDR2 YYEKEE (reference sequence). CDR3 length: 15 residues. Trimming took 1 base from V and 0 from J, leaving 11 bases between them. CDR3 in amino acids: CASSLRAPSSYEQYF. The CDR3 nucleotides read TGTGCCAGCAGCTTGCGAGCGCCAAGCTCCTACGAGCAGTACTTC. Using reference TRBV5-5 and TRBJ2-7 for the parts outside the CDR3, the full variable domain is DAGVTQSPTHLIKTRGQQVTLRCSPISGHKSVSWYQQVLGQGPQFIFQYYEKEERGRGNFPDRFSARQFPNYSSELNVNALLLGDSALYLCASSLRAPSSYEQYFGPGTRLTVT.

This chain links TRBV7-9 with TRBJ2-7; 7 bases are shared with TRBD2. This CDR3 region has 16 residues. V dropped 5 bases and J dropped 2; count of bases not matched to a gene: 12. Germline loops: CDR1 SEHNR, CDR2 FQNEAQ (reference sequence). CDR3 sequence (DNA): TGTGCCAGCAGCCCCGACCCGGGGGGAGGGCCCTACGAGCAGTACTTC. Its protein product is CASSPDPGGGPYEQYF.

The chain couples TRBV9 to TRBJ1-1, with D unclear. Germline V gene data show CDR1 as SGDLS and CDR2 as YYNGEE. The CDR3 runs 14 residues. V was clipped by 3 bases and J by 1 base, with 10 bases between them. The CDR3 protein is CASSAMGGNTEAFF. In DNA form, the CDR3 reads TGTGCCAGCAGCGCCATGGGAGGGAACACTGAAGCTTTCTTT.

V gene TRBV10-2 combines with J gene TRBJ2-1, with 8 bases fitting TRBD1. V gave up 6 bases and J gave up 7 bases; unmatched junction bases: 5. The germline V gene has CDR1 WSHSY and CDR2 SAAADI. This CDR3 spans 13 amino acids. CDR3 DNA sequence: TGCGCCAGCAGCGGAACAGGGGGTAATGAGCAGTTCTTC. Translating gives CASSGTGGNEQFF.

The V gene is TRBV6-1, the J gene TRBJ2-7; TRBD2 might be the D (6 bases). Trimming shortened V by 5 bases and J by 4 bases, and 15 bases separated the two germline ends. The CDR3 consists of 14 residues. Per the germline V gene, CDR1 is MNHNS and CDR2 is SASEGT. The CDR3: CASSPRPGGYEQYF. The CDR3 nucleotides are TGTGCCAGCAGTCCTCGGCCCGGGGGTTACGAGCAGTACTTC.

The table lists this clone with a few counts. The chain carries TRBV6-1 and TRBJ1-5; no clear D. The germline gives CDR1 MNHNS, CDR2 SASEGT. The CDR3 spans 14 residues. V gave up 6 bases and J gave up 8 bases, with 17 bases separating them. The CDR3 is CASSRGEGVEPQHF. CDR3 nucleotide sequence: TGTGCCAGCAGCCGAGGTGAGGGTGTGGAGCCCCAGCATTTT.

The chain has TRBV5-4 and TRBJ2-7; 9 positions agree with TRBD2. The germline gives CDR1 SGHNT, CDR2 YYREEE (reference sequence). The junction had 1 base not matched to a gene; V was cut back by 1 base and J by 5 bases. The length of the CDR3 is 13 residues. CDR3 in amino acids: CASSLKRGDEQYF. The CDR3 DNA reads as TGTGCCAGCAGCTTGAAGCGGGGGGACGAGCAGTACTTC.

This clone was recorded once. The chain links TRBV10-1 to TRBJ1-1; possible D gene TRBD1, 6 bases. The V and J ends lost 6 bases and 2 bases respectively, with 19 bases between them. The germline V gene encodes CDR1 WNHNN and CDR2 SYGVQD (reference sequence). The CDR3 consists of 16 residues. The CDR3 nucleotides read TGCGCCAGCAGAGCCACAGGGAAAGGGGCCAACACTGAAGCTTTCTTT. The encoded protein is CASRATGKGANTEAFF.

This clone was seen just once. The CDR3 loop is CASSELVGLSYEQYF. The CDR3 region has the DNA TGTGCCAGCAGTGAATTGGTGGGCCTGTCGTACGAGCAGTACTTC. The chain uses TRBV6-1 and TRBJ2-7, with D uncertain. The length of the CDR3 is 15 residues. The germline CDR1 and CDR2 sequences are MNHNS and SASEGT. Trimming shortened V by 2 bases and J by 4 bases, and 15 bases separated the two germline ends.

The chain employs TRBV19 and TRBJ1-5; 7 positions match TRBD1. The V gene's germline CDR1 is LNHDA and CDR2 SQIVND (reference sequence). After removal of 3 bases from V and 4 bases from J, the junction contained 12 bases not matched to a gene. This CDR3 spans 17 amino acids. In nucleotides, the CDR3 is TGTGCCAGTAGTATCCCCTCTAGTGACAGGGTGAATCAGCCCCAGCATTTT. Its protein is CASSIPSSDRVNQPQHF.

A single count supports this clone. In DNA form, the CDR3 reads TGTGCCAGCAGCTTAGGGATAGCGGCCTACTACGAGCAGTACTTC. This encodes CASSLGIAAYYEQYF. This chain connects TRBV11-2 to TRBJ2-7; D is perhaps TRBD2 (6 bases). CDR3 length: 15 residues. V gave up 1 base and J gave up 3 bases, with 13 bases separating them. Germline assignment: CDR1 SGHAT and CDR2 FQNNGV. The whole variable domain, filled in from reference TRBV11-2 and TRBJ2-7, reads EAGVAQSPRYKIIEKRQSVAFWCNPISGHATLYWYQQILGQGPKLLIQFQNNGVVDDSQLPKDRFSAERLKGVDSTLKIQPAKLEDSAVYLCASSLGIAAYYEQYFGPGTRLTVT.

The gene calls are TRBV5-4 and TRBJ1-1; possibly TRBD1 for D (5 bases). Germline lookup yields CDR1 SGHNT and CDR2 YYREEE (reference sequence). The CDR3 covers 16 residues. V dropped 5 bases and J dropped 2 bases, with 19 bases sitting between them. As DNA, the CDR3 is TGTGCCAGCAGTCCCTGGGGGAGGGCTACAAACACTGAAGCTTTCTTT. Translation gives CASSPWGRATNTEAFF.

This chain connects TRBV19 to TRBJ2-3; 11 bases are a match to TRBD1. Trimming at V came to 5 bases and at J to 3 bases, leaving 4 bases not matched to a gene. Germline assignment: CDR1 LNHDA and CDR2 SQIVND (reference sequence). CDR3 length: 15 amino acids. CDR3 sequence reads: CASSDRDRGTDTQYF. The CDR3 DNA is TGTGCCAGTAGTGATCGGGACAGGGGGACAGATACGCAGTATTTT.

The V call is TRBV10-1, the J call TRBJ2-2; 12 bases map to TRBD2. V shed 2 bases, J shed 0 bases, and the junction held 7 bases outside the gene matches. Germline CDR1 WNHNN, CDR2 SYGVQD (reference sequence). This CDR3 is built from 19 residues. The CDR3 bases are TGCGCCAGCAGTGAGATTCTAGCGGGAGGGCCACCGAACACCGGGGAGCTGTTTTTT. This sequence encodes CASSEILAGGPPNTGELFF.

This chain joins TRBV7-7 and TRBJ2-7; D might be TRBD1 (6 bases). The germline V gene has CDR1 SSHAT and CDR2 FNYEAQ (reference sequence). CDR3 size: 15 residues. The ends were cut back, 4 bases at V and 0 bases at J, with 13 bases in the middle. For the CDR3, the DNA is TGTGCCAGCAGCTCAGAGGGACAAAGCTCCTACGAGCAGTACTTC. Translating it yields CASSSEGQSSYEQYF.

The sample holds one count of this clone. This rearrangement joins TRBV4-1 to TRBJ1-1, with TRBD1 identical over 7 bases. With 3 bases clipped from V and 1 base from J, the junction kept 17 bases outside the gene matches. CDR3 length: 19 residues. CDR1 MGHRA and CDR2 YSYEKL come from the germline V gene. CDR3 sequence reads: CASSQRQGSMDGGNTEAFF. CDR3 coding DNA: TGCGCCAGCAGCCAGAGACAGGGTTCGATGGATGGTGGGAACACTGAAGCTTTCTTT.

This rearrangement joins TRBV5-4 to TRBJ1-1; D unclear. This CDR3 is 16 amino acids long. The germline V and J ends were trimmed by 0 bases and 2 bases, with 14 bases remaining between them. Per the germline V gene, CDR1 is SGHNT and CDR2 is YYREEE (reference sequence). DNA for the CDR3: TGTGCCAGCAGCTTGGTGGCGGGAAGAATAAACACTGAAGCTTTCTTT. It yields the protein CASSLVAGRINTEAFF. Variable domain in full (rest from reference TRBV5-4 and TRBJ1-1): ETGVTQSPTHLIKTRGQQVTLRCSSQSGHNTVSWYQQALGQGPQFIFQYYREEENGRGNFPPRFSGLQFPNYSSELNVNALELDDSALYLCASSLVAGRINTEAFFGQGTRLTVV.

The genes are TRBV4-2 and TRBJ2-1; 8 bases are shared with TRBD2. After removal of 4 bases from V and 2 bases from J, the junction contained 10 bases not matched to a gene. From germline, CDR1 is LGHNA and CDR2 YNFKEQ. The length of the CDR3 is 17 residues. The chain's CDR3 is CASSLAERELTYNEQFF. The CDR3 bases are TGTGCCAGCAGCCTCGCCGAGCGGGAGCTGACCTACAATGAGCAGTTCTTC.

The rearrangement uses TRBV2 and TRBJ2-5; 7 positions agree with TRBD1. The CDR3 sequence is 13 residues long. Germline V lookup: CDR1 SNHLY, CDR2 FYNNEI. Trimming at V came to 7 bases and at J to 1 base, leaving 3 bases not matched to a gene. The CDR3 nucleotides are TGTGCCAGCACCAGGGGGTCCCAAGAGACCCAGTACTTC. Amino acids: CASTRGSQETQYF.

The CDR3 bases are TGTGCCAGTAGTAAATCCCGGGACAGGGCGATCTATGGCTACACCTTC. It encodes CASSKSRDRAIYGYTF. The chain links TRBV19 to TRBJ1-2, with 9 positions matching TRBD1. The germline CDR1 and CDR2 sequences are LNHDA and SQIVND (reference sequence). V shed 4 bases, J shed 4 bases, and the junction held 10 bases outside the gene matches. The length of the CDR3 is 16 residues.

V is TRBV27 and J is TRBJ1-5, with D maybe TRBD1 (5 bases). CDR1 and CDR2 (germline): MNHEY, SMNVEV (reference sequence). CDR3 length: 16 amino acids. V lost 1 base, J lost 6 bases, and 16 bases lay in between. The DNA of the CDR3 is TGTGCCAGCAGTTTATTCCCGATGGGGGGGGGTCAGCCCCAGCATTTT. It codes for CASSLFPMGGGQPQHF.